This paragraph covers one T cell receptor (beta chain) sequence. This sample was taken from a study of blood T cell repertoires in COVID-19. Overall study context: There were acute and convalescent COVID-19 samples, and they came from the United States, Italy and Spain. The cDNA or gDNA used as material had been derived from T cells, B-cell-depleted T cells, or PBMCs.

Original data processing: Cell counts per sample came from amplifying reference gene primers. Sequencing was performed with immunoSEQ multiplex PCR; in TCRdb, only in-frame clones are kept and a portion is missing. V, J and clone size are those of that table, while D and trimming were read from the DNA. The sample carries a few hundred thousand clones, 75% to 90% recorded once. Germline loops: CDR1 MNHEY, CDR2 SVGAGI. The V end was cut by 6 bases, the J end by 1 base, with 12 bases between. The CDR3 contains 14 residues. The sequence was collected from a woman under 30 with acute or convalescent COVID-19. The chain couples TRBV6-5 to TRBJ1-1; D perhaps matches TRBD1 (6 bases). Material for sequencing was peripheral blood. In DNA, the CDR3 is TGTGCCAGCAGGACACAGGGTTCGAACACTGAAGCTTTCTTT. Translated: CASRTQGSNTEAFF.